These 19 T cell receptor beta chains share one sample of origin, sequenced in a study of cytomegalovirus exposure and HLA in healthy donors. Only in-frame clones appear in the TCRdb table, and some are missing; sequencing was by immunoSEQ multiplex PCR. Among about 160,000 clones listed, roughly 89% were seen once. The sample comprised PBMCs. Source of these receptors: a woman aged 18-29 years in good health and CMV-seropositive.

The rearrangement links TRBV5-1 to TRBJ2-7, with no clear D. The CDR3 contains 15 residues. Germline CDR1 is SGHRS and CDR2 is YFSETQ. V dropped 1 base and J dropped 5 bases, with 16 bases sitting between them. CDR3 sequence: CASSLSDINTNEQYF. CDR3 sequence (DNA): TGCGCCAGCAGCTTGTCCGACATCAACACGAACGAGCAGTACTTC.

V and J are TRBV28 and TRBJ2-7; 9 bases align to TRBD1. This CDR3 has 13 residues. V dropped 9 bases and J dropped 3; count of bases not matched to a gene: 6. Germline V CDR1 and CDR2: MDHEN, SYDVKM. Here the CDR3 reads CASRQGVSYEQYF. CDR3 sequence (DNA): TGTGCCAGTCGACAGGGGGTGAGCTACGAGCAGTACTTC.

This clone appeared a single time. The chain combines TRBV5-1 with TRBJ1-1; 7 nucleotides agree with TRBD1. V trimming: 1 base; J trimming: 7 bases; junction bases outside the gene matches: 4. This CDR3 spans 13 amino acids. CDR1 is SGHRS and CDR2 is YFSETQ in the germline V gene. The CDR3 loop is CASSLTGVGEAFF. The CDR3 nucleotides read TGCGCCAGCAGCTTGACAGGGGTAGGTGAAGCTTTCTTT.

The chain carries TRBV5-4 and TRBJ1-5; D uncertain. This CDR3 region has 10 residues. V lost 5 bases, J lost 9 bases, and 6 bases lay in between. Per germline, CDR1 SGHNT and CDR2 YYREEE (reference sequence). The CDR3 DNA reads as TGTGCCAGCAGTAGAGGGCCCCAGCATTTT. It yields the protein CASSRGPQHF.

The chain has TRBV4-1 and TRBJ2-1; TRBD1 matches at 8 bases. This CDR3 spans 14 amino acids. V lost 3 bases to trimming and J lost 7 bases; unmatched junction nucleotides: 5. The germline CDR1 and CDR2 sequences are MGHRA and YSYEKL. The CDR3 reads CASSHQGAGNEQFF. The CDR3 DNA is TGCGCCAGCAGCCACCAGGGGGCGGGGAATGAGCAGTTCTTC.

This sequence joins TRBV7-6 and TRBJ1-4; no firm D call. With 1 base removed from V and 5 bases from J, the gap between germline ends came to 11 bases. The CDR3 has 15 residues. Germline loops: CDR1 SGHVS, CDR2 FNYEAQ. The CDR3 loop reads CASSLGGQMNEKLFF. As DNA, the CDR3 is TGTGCCAGCAGCTTAGGAGGGCAGATGAATGAAAAACTGTTTTTT.

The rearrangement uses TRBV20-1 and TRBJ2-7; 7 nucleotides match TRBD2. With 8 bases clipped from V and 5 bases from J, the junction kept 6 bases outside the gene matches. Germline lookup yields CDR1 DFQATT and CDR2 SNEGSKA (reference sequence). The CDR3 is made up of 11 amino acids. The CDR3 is CSPGGPNEQYF. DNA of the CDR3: TGCAGTCCGGGGGGTCCCAACGAGCAGTACTTC.

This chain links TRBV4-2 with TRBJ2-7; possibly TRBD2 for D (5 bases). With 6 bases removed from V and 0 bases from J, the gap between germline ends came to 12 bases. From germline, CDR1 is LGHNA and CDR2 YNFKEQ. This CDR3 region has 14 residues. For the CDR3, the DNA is TGTGCCAGCAGACCGGAGGACTCCTCCTACGAGCAGTACTTC. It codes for CASRPEDSSYEQYF.

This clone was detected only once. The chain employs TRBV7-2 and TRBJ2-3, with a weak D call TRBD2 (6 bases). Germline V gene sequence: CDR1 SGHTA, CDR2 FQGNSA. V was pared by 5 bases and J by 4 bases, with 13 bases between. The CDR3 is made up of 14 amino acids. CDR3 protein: CASSRTGVADTQYF. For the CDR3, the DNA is TGTGCCAGCAGCCGGACGGGAGTCGCAGATACGCAGTATTTT.

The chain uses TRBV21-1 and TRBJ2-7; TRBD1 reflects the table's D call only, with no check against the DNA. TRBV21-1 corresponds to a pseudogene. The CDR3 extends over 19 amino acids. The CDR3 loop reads CASSKGGTGGPNSSYEQYF. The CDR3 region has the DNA TGTGCCAGCAGCAAAGGGGGGACAGGGGGCCCTAACAGCTCCTACGAGCAGTACTTC.

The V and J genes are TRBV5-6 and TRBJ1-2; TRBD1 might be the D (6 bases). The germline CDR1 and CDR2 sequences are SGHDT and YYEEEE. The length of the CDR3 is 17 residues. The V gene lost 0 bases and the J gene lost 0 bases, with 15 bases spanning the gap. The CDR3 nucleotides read TGTGCCAGCAGCTTGGTGTGGGGGCTACGAACTAACTATGGCTACACCTTC. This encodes CASSLVWGLRTNYGYTF.

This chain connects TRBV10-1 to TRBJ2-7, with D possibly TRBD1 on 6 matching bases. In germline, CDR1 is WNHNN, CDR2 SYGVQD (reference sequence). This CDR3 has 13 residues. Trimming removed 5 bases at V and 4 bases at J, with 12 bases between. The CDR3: CASSLQTGYEQYF. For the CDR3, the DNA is TGCGCCAGCAGTCTCCAGACAGGTTACGAGCAGTACTTC.

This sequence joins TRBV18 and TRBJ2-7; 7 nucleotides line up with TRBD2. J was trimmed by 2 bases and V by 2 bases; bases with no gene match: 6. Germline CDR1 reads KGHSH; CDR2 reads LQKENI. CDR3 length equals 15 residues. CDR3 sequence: CASSPLIAGAYEQYF. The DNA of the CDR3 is TGTGCCAGCTCACCATTGATAGCGGGTGCCTACGAGCAGTACTTC.

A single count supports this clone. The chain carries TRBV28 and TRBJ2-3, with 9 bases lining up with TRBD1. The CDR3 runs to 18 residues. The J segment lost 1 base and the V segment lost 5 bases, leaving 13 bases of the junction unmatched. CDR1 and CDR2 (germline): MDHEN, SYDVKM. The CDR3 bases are TGTGCCAGCAGTCTACCAGGGCTAACAGGGGGCGGCACAGATACGCAGTATTTT. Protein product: CASSLPGLTGGGTDTQYF.

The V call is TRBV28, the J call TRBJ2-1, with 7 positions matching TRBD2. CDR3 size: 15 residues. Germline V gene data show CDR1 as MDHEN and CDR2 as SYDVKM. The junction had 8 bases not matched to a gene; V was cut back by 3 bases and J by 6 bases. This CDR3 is CASSFGGSGSNEQFF. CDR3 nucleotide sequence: TGTGCCAGCAGTTTCGGCGGGAGCGGGTCCAATGAGCAGTTCTTC. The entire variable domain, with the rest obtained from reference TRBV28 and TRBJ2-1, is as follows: DVKVTQSSRYLVKRTGEKVFLECVQDMDHENMFWYRQDPGLGLRLIYFSYDVKMKEKGDIPEGYSVSREKKERFSLILESASTNQTSMYLCASSFGGSGSNEQFFGPGTRLTVL.

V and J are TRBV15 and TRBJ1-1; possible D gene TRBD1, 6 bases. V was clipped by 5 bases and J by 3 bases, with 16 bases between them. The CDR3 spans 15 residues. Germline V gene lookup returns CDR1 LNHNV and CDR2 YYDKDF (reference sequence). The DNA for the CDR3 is TGTGCCACCAGCCCGTTGGTCAACAGGGACACTGAAGCTTTCTTT. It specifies CATSPLVNRDTEAFF.

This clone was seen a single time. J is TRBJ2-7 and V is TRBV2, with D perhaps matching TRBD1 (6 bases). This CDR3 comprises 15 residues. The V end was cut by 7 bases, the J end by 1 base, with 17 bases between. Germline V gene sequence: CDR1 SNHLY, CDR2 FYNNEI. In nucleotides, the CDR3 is TGTGCCAGCACCCTTAGACAGGCCACATCCTACGAGCAGTACTTC. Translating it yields CASTLRQATSYEQYF.

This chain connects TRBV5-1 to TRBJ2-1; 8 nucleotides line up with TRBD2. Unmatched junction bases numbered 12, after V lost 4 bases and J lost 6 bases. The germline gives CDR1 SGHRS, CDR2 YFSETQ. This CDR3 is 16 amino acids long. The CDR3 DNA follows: TGCGCCAGCAGCCAACGGAGTACGGGAGGGACCAATGAGCAGTTCTTC. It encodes CASSQRSTGGTNEQFF.

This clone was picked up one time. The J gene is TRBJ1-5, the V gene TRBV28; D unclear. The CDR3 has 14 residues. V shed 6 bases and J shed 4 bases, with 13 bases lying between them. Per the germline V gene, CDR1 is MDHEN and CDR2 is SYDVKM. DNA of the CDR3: TGTGCCAGCAGGGGTGGACTGGGAAATCAGCCCCAGCATTTT. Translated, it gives CASRGGLGNQPQHF.